A selection of T cell receptor beta chains follows, all from one sample in a study of identical twins. MiXCR, applied by TCRdb to the 5' RACE reads, yields one record per CDR3 protein. The sample gives 1.5 million to 2 million distinct CDR3 sequences, around 33% of which show up once; 0.27% is in the top ten. Sequenced sample: cord blood. Receptors were obtained from a newborn girl in good health. CDR3s include the opening cysteine and the closing phenylalanine or tryptophan. The order of the fields is CDR3 protein, CDR3 DNA, clone size, V gene, J gene, D gene. D genes are given only for firm matches. The listing skips clone size in some rows; elsewhere it reads once, few, many or a size class.

cdr3_aa: CATSDATRNYGYTF
cdr3_nt: TGTGCCACCAGTGATGCTACACGAAACTATGGCTACACCTTC
clone_size: few
v_call: TRBV24-1
j_call: TRBJ1-2
d_call: NA

cdr3_aa: CASRDGRRVYEQYF
cdr3_nt: TGTGCCAGCAGGGACGGACGACGGGTGTACGAGCAGTACTTC
clone_size: NA
v_call: TRBV2
j_call: TRBJ2-7
d_call: NA

cdr3_aa: CASSLYSGVLSRTSGNYEQYF
cdr3_nt: TGTGCCAGCAGTTTATACTCCGGTGTTTTATCCAGGACTAGCGGGAACTACGAGCAGTACTTC
clone_size: few
v_call: TRBV27
j_call: TRBJ2-7
d_call: TRBD2

cdr3_aa: CSARTGYNEKLFF
cdr3_nt: TGCAGTGCTAGGACGGGCTACAATGAAAAACTGTTTTTT
clone_size: NA
v_call: TRBV20-1
j_call: TRBJ1-4
d_call: NA

cdr3_aa: CVSSVAWSGALQETQYF
cdr3_nt: TGTGTCAGCAGCGTAGCGTGGAGCGGGGCCCTCCAAGAGACCCAGTACTTC
clone_size: NA
v_call: TRBV9
j_call: TRBJ2-5
d_call: TRBD2

cdr3_aa: CASTHQGGNTEAFF
cdr3_nt: TGTGCCAGCACTCACCAGGGGGGGAACACTGAAGCTTTCTTT
clone_size: NA
v_call: TRBV6-2/TRBV6-3
j_call: TRBJ1-1
d_call: TRBD1

cdr3_aa: CAIQRAGGNTEAFF
cdr3_nt: TGTGCCATCCAGAGGGCAGGGGGGAACACTGAAGCTTTCTTT
clone_size: NA
v_call: TRBV10-3
j_call: TRBJ1-1
d_call: TRBD1

cdr3_aa: CSARDPRGKGGYTF
cdr3_nt: TGCAGTGCTAGAGATCCCAGGGGCAAGGGCGGCTACACCTTC
clone_size: few
v_call: TRBV20-1
j_call: TRBJ1-2
d_call: NA

cdr3_aa: CASSQETGGWTEAFF
cdr3_nt: TGTGCCAGCAGCCAAGAGACAGGGGGCTGGACTGAAGCTTTCTTT
clone_size: NA
v_call: TRBV4-2
j_call: TRBJ1-1
d_call: TRBD1

cdr3_aa: CASSFVRGRLHF
cdr3_nt: TGTGCCAGCAGTTTTGTCCGCGGGCGCCTCCACTTT
clone_size: NA
v_call: TRBV28
j_call: TRBJ1-6
d_call: NA

cdr3_aa: CSVGTPQETQYF
cdr3_nt: TGCAGCGTTGGGACACCACAAGAGACCCAGTACTTC
clone_size: many
v_call: TRBV29-1
j_call: TRBJ2-5
d_call: NA

cdr3_aa: CAMASGLSTDTQYF
cdr3_nt: TGTGCCATGGCTAGCGGGCTTAGCACAGATACGCAGTATTTT
clone_size: many
v_call: TRBV10-3
j_call: TRBJ2-3
d_call: TRBD2

cdr3_aa: CASATSGRGRVTDTQYF
cdr3_nt: TGCGCCAGCGCGACTAGCGGGAGGGGAAGGGTCACAGATACGCAGTATTTT
clone_size: NA
v_call: TRBV5-1
j_call: TRBJ2-3
d_call: TRBD2

cdr3_aa: CASSIPGGRELFF
cdr3_nt: TGTGCCAGTAGTATCCCCGGGGGAAGGGAGCTGTTTTTT
clone_size: NA
v_call: TRBV19
j_call: TRBJ2-2
d_call: NA

cdr3_aa: CASSSVAGYNEQFF
cdr3_nt: TGTGCCAGCAGCTCTGTAGCGGGGTACAATGAGCAGTTCTTC
clone_size: many
v_call: TRBV7-2
j_call: TRBJ2-1
d_call: TRBD2

cdr3_aa: CASREGGGYTF
cdr3_nt: TGTGCCAGCAGGGAGGGGGGTGGCTACACCTTC
clone_size: few
v_call: TRBV12-3/TRBV12-4
j_call: TRBJ1-2
d_call: NA

cdr3_aa: CASSGGGIEAFF
cdr3_nt: TGTGCCAGCAGTGGTGGGGGAATTGAAGCTTTCTTT
clone_size: NA
v_call: TRBV12-3/TRBV12-4
j_call: TRBJ1-1
d_call: NA

cdr3_aa: CASSQDVAGMNTEAFF
cdr3_nt: TGCGCCAGCAGCCAAGATGTAGCAGGAATGAACACTGAAGCTTTCTTT
clone_size: few
v_call: TRBV4-1
j_call: TRBJ1-1
d_call: NA

cdr3_aa: CASRPGAGGYTF
cdr3_nt: TGTGCCAGCAGGCCGGGGGCGGGTGGCTACACCTTC
clone_size: NA
v_call: TRBV27
j_call: TRBJ1-2
d_call: NA

cdr3_aa: CASRLSGSSYEQYF
cdr3_nt: TGTGCCAGCAGACTCAGCGGGAGCTCCTACGAGCAGTACTTC
clone_size: NA
v_call: TRBV6-2/TRBV6-3
j_call: TRBJ2-7
d_call: TRBD2

cdr3_aa: CASSQDPFKRAEDQPQHF
cdr3_nt: TGTGCCAGCAGCCAAGATCCCTTTAAGCGGGCAGAAGATCAGCCCCAGCATTTT
clone_size: NA
v_call: TRBV4-2
j_call: TRBJ1-5
d_call: NA

cdr3_aa: CSAQGQGAEAFF
cdr3_nt: TGCAGTGCCCAGGGACAGGGGGCTGAAGCTTTCTTT
clone_size: NA
v_call: TRBV20-1
j_call: TRBJ1-1
d_call: TRBD1

cdr3_aa: CASSLDSKVNYGYTF
cdr3_nt: TGCGCCAGCAGCTTGGATTCGAAGGTTAACTATGGCTACACCTTC
clone_size: few
v_call: TRBV5-1
j_call: TRBJ1-2
d_call: NA

cdr3_aa: CASSLPGGGRGLKENPDTQYF
cdr3_nt: TGTGCCAGCAGCTTACCGGGGGGCGGGCGGGGGCTCAAAGAAAATCCAGATACGCAGTATTTT
clone_size: NA
v_call: TRBV7-8
j_call: TRBJ2-3
d_call: NA

cdr3_aa: CASGLTSTSGSFNTQYF
cdr3_nt: TGTGCCAGCGGTCTAACTTCGACTAGCGGGAGTTTTAATACGCAGTATTTT
clone_size: few
v_call: TRBV6-1
j_call: TRBJ2-3
d_call: TRBD2

cdr3_aa: CASSIPTSGGTRDEQYF
cdr3_nt: TGTGCCAGTAGTATCCCCACTAGCGGGGGGACCAGAGATGAGCAGTACTTC
clone_size: NA
v_call: TRBV19
j_call: TRBJ2-5
d_call: TRBD2

cdr3_aa: CASRRAGWSYNEQFF
cdr3_nt: TGTGCCAGCAGACGAGCGGGATGGTCCTACAATGAGCAGTTCTTC
clone_size: NA
v_call: TRBV28
j_call: TRBJ2-1
d_call: TRBD2

cdr3_aa: CASSATRGTAYNEQYF
cdr3_nt: TGTGCCAGCAGTGCAACGCGGGGGACCGCTTACAATGAGCAGTACTTC
clone_size: once
v_call: TRBV6-1
j_call: TRBJ2-5
d_call: TRBD2

cdr3_aa: CASSFETSNEQFF
cdr3_nt: TGTGCCAGCAGCTTTGAGACTAGCAATGAGCAGTTCTTC
clone_size: NA
v_call: TRBV11-3
j_call: TRBJ2-1
d_call: NA

cdr3_aa: CSAKGSVYSNQPQHF
cdr3_nt: TGCAGTGCTAAGGGCAGTGTGTATAGCAATCAGCCCCAGCATTTT
clone_size: NA
v_call: TRBV20-1
j_call: TRBJ1-5
d_call: NA

cdr3_aa: CSARDRLPRKETQYF
cdr3_nt: TGCAGTGCTAGAGATAGACTACCGAGAAAGGAGACCCAGTACTTC
clone_size: few
v_call: TRBV20-1
j_call: TRBJ2-5
d_call: NA

cdr3_aa: CATSIRQGDTEQYF
cdr3_nt: TGTGCCACCAGCATTCGACAGGGGGATACGGAGCAGTACTTC
clone_size: NA
v_call: TRBV15
j_call: TRBJ2-7
d_call: TRBD1

cdr3_aa: CASRNPGTANTEAFF
cdr3_nt: TGTGCCAGCAGAAACCCCGGGACAGCGAACACTGAAGCTTTCTTT
clone_size: NA
v_call: TRBV12-3/TRBV12-4
j_call: TRBJ1-1
d_call: TRBD1

cdr3_aa: CASSFPSSGIYNEQFF
cdr3_nt: TGCGCCAGCAGCTTTCCCTCTAGCGGGATCTACAATGAGCAGTTCTTC
clone_size: many
v_call: TRBV5-1
j_call: TRBJ2-1
d_call: TRBD2

cdr3_aa: CAFSAGGPADTQYF
cdr3_nt: TGTGCCTTCTCTGCGGGGGGGCCGGCAGATACGCAGTATTTT
clone_size: few
v_call: TRBV15
j_call: TRBJ2-3
d_call: TRBD2

cdr3_aa: CASSARDPEDNEQFF
cdr3_nt: TGTGCCAGCAGCGCCCGGGACCCCGAGGACAATGAGCAGTTCTTC
clone_size: NA
v_call: TRBV9
j_call: TRBJ2-1
d_call: NA

cdr3_aa: CASSPGPSEKLFF
cdr3_nt: TGTGCCAGCTCACCGGGACCTAGTGAAAAACTGTTTTTT
clone_size: NA
v_call: TRBV18
j_call: TRBJ1-4
d_call: NA

cdr3_aa: CASSLDGEHQPQHF
cdr3_nt: TGTGCCAGCAGCCTTGACGGGGAACATCAGCCCCAGCATTTT
clone_size: NA
v_call: TRBV5-5
j_call: TRBJ1-5
d_call: NA

cdr3_aa: CASRGTSGGNEQYF
cdr3_nt: TGTGCCAGCAGGGGGACTAGCGGGGGAAATGAGCAGTACTTC
clone_size: NA
v_call: TRBV2
j_call: TRBJ2-5
d_call: TRBD2

cdr3_aa: CSARDIGDRYTEAFF
cdr3_nt: TGCAGTGCTAGAGATATAGGTGACAGGTACACTGAAGCTTTCTTT
clone_size: once
v_call: TRBV20-1
j_call: TRBJ1-1
d_call: NA

cdr3_aa: CSVETAGANVLTF
cdr3_nt: TGCAGCGTTGAAACAGCCGGGGCCAACGTCCTGACTTTC
clone_size: NA
v_call: TRBV29-1
j_call: TRBJ2-6
d_call: NA

cdr3_aa: CSVRQGGSTNEKLFF
cdr3_nt: TGCAGCGTGCGGCAGGGAGGCTCAACTAATGAAAAACTGTTTTTT
clone_size: NA
v_call: TRBV29-1
j_call: TRBJ1-4
d_call: NA

cdr3_aa: CASSGPAGIPHNEQFF
cdr3_nt: TGTGCCAGCAGTGGTCCAGCGGGGATTCCCCACAATGAGCAGTTCTTC
clone_size: NA
v_call: TRBV27
j_call: TRBJ2-1
d_call: TRBD2

cdr3_aa: CASSLDSAFSNGYTF
cdr3_nt: TGCGCCAGCAGCTTGGACTCGGCCTTCTCGAATGGCTACACCTTC
clone_size: few
v_call: TRBV5-1
j_call: TRBJ1-2
d_call: NA

cdr3_aa: CASASGGALAKNIQYF
cdr3_nt: TGTGCCAGCGCTAGCGGGGGGGCTCTAGCCAAAAACATTCAGTACTTC
clone_size: NA
v_call: TRBV4-2
j_call: TRBJ2-4
d_call: TRBD2

cdr3_aa: CASSLKRDRVNYEQYF
cdr3_nt: TGTGCCAGCAGCTTGAAGCGGGACAGGGTTAACTACGAGCAGTACTTC
clone_size: NA
v_call: TRBV5-6
j_call: TRBJ2-7
d_call: TRBD1

cdr3_aa: CASSVTTGFDEQFF
cdr3_nt: TGTGCCAGCAGCGTTACGACAGGGTTCGATGAGCAGTTCTTC
clone_size: NA
v_call: TRBV9
j_call: TRBJ2-1
d_call: TRBD1

cdr3_aa: CASSLLSGGMRGYTF
cdr3_nt: TGTGCCAGCAGCTTATTGTCTGGGGGCATGCGTGGCTACACCTTC
clone_size: few
v_call: TRBV7-2
j_call: TRBJ1-2
d_call: NA

cdr3_aa: CASSSVLDRENTGELFF
cdr3_nt: TGTGCCAGCAGTTCGGTACTAGACAGGGAGAACACCGGGGAGCTGTTTTTT
clone_size: few
v_call: TRBV27
j_call: TRBJ2-2
d_call: TRBD1

cdr3_aa: CSARGTLGAPSGANVLTF
cdr3_nt: TGCAGTGCTAGAGGAACTCTAGGGGCCCCCTCTGGGGCCAACGTCCTGACTTTC
clone_size: NA
v_call: TRBV20-1
j_call: TRBJ2-6
d_call: NA

cdr3_aa: CASSEDLAGGDEQFF
cdr3_nt: TGTGCCAGCAGTGAAGATCTAGCGGGAGGGGATGAGCAGTTCTTC
clone_size: NA
v_call: TRBV2
j_call: TRBJ2-1
d_call: TRBD2

cdr3_aa: CASSLRLTIYGRSYNEQYF
cdr3_nt: TGTGCCAGCAGCTTAAGGCTGACTATTTATGGGAGGTCCTACAATGAGCAGTACTTC
clone_size: once
v_call: TRBV7-2
j_call: TRBJ2-7
d_call: NA